Shown below are 23 T cell receptor beta chains from a single sample sequenced in a study of shared clonotypes between healthy human individuals. CD45RO negativity and positive selection for CCR7 defined naive CD8 cells, a population that excluded terminally differentiated effector memory CD45RA+ cells. Sequencing used immunoSEQ multiplex PCR; TCRdb keeps in-frame clones, though not all of them. Of around 580,000 clones in the sample, nearly 98% were seen once. The sequenced sample was naive CD8+ T cells sorted from blood. The receptors come from a man under 40 in good health.

The chain links TRBV29-1 to TRBJ2-7; TRBD2 is a possible D gene (6 bases). The CDR3 sequence is 16 residues long. V was trimmed by 6 bases and J by 4 bases, leaving 25 bases between them. Per germline, CDR1 SQVTM and CDR2 ANQGSEA. CDR3 coding DNA: TGCAGCGTGATGACCATTAGCGGCCCGGTGAGTTACGAGCAGTACTTC. Translating it yields CSVMTISGPVSYEQYF.

V is TRBV29-1 and J is TRBJ2-7, with D possibly being TRBD2 (6 bases). The CDR3 runs 11 residues. Germline assignment: CDR1 SQVTM and CDR2 ANQGSEA. V was pared by 7 bases and J by 4 bases, with 11 bases between. The CDR3 loop reads CSAAGTYEQYF. CDR3 DNA: TGCAGCGCAGCCGGGACTTACGAGCAGTACTTC.

The chain has TRBV14 and TRBJ2-7; D is undetermined. V was pared by 0 bases and J by 3 bases, with 6 bases between. The germline gives CDR1 SGHDN, CDR2 FVKESK. The CDR3 runs to 13 residues. CDR3 sequence (DNA): TGTGCCAGCAGCCAAGATCACAACTACGAGCAGTACTTC. This codes for CASSQDHNYEQYF.

The V call is TRBV7-9, the J call TRBJ2-3; 15 bases map to TRBD2. The ends lost 5 bases at V and 3 bases at J; junction bases unmatched: 6. CDR3 length: 17 amino acids. CDR1 and CDR2 (germline): SEHNR, FQNEAQ (reference sequence). The CDR3 here is CASSPRTSGRATDTQYF. CDR3 nucleotide sequence: TGTGCCAGCAGCCCGAGGACTAGCGGGAGGGCTACAGATACGCAGTATTTT.

This chain links TRBV14 with TRBJ2-1, with D unclear. Trimming took 1 base from V and 7 from J, leaving 17 bases between them. The CDR3 has 16 amino acids. Germline values: CDR1 SGHDN, CDR2 FVKESK. For the CDR3, the DNA is TGTGCCAGCAGCCAAGGCATGAGGTCGGCGAATAATGAGCAGTTCTTC. It translates to CASSQGMRSANNEQFF.

This CDR3 is CSVVGASSGNTIYF. The CDR3 nucleotides are TGCAGCGTTGTAGGCGCGAGCTCTGGAAACACCATATATTTT. The V gene is TRBV29-1, the J gene TRBJ1-3; D is undetermined. The germline V gene encodes CDR1 SQVTM and CDR2 ANQGSEA. The CDR3 has 14 amino acids. V was shortened by 4 bases and J by 0 bases, with 10 bases between the two germline ends.

The CDR3 protein is CASSEYIQGQPNNEQFF. The DNA of the CDR3 is TGTGCCAGCAGTGAATATATTCAGGGACAACCCAACAATGAGCAGTTCTTC. The chain couples TRBV25-1 to TRBJ2-1; D perhaps matches TRBD1 (6 bases). The CDR3 has 17 amino acids. Trimming took 0 bases from V and 5 from J, leaving 17 bases between them. Germline CDR1 reads MGHDK; CDR2 reads SYGVNS.

The chain is built from TRBV6-1 and TRBJ2-7; D is unresolved. V was pared by 2 bases and J by 0 bases, with 17 bases between. Germline values: CDR1 MNHNS, CDR2 SASEGT. This CDR3 spans 17 amino acids. The CDR3 DNA is TGTGCCAGCAGTGAATTTTTCTTGCAGATGAGCTCCTACGAGCAGTACTTC. Its protein product is CASSEFFLQMSSYEQYF.

The CDR3 spells CASSAEPGTGSPSHEQYF. The CDR3 coding sequence is TGTGCCAGCTCAGCCGAACCGGGGACAGGGTCTCCCAGCCACGAGCAGTACTTC. The chain has TRBV18 and TRBJ2-7; TRBD1 matches at 9 bases. The V gene end was trimmed by 5 bases and the J gene end by 5 bases; junction bases not matched to a gene: 19. This CDR3 spans 18 amino acids. CDR1 and CDR2 from the germline V gene are KGHSH and LQKENI.

This rearrangement joins TRBV6-5 to TRBJ1-1; a weak D match, TRBD1 (6 bases). With 0 bases removed from V and 4 bases from J, the gap between germline ends came to 15 bases. This CDR3 has 16 amino acids. Germline CDR1 reads MNHEY; CDR2 reads SVGAGI. The CDR3 sequence: CASSYSIGGRGTEAFF. In nucleotides, the CDR3 is TGTGCCAGCAGTTACTCGATAGGGGGGCGCGGCACTGAAGCTTTCTTT.

This chain joins TRBV27 and TRBJ2-5; D gene ambiguous. Germline loops: CDR1 MNHEY, CDR2 SMNVEV (reference sequence). This CDR3 is built from 13 residues. The V end was cut by 3 bases, the J end by 5 bases, with 10 bases between. CDR3 DNA sequence: TGTGCCAGCAGTTTGGCTTTTTTGGAGACCCAGTACTTC. It encodes CASSLAFLETQYF.

The chain recombines TRBV7-9 with TRBJ2-5; D is unresolved. Trimming took off 5 bases at V and 3 bases at J, with 10 bases between the two ends. Germline V CDR1 and CDR2: SEHNR, FQNEAQ (reference sequence). The CDR3 totals 13 residues. Here the CDR3 DNA reads TGTGCCAGCAGCCTACCCCTAGAAGAGACCCAGTACTTC. Its protein product is CASSLPLEETQYF. Supplemented by reference TRBV7-9 and TRBJ2-5, the full variable domain reads DTGVSQNPRHKITKRGQNVTFRCDPISEHNRLYWYRQTLGQGPEFLTYFQNEAQLEKSRLLSDRFSAERPKGSFSTLEIQRTEQGDSAMYLCASSLPLEETQYFGPGTRLLVL.

The rearrangement joins TRBV18 to TRBJ2-3, with 12 bases aligning to TRBD2. The ends lost 2 bases at V and 1 base at J; junction bases unmatched: 7. Germline lookup yields CDR1 KGHSH and CDR2 LQKENI. This CDR3 is 18 amino acids long. This chain's CDR3 is CASSPETSGSSGTDTQYF. CDR3 in DNA: TGTGCCAGCTCACCAGAGACTAGCGGGAGCTCAGGCACAGATACGCAGTATTTT.

V gene TRBV28 combines with J gene TRBJ2-4; D unclear. Per germline, CDR1 MDHEN and CDR2 SYDVKM. The CDR3 spans 11 residues. The V end was cut by 5 bases, the J end by 10 bases, with 9 bases between. The CDR3: CASSHGVIQYF. The CDR3 coding sequence is TGTGCCAGCAGTCATGGAGTAATTCAGTACTTC.

Details on this clone: The sample holds other DNA sequences that translate to the same CDR3. This chain joins TRBV27 and TRBJ2-7, with 8 bases identical to TRBD1. Germline assignment: CDR1 MNHEY and CDR2 SMNVEV (reference sequence). After removal of 2 bases from V and 2 bases from J, the junction contained 2 bases not matched to a gene. The CDR3 has 14 amino acids. The CDR3 DNA follows: TGTGCCAGCAGTTTAGGGACAGGCGCCTACGAGCAGTACTTC. This translates into CASSLGTGAYEQYF.

The chain combines TRBV7-2 with TRBJ2-7, with 8 bases fitting TRBD1. J lost 1 base, V lost 5 bases, and 7 bases had no gene match. Germline CDR1 SGHTA, CDR2 FQGNSA. There are 15 residues in the CDR3. The CDR3 DNA is TGTGCCAGCAGCGAACGACAGGGGCTATCCTACGAGCAGTACTTC. Its protein product is CASSERQGLSYEQYF.

V is TRBV25-1 and J is TRBJ1-1, with a weak D call TRBD1 (6 bases). The ends were cut back, 5 bases at V and 6 bases at J, with 13 bases in the middle. This CDR3 has 13 residues. CDR1 and CDR2 from the germline V gene are MGHDK and SYGVNS. The CDR3 here is CASSPTGSPEAFF. CDR3 DNA sequence: TGTGCCAGCAGTCCAACAGGGTCCCCTGAAGCTTTCTTT. Using reference TRBV25-1 and TRBJ1-1 for the parts outside the CDR3, the full variable domain is EADIYQTPRYLVIGTGKKITLECSQTMGHDKMYWYQQDPGMELHLIHYSYGVNSTEKGDLSSESTVSRIRTEHFPLTLESARPSHTSQYLCASSPTGSPEAFFGQGTRLTVV.

The chain links TRBV6-5 to TRBJ2-3; TRBD1 matches at 7 bases. This CDR3 comprises 12 residues. With V trimmed by 7 bases and J by 11 bases, 9 bases remained unmatched. CDR1 MNHEY and CDR2 SVGAGI come from the germline V gene. This CDR3 reads CASKGRQGGQYF. In nucleotides, the CDR3 is TGTGCCAGCAAGGGACGACAGGGTGGGCAGTATTTT.

This chain uses TRBV4-3 with TRBJ2-1; TRBD2 matches 14 bases. The CDR3 has 14 amino acids. CDR1 LGHNA and CDR2 YSLEER come from the germline V gene. V dropped 3 bases and J dropped 8; count of bases not matched to a gene: 0. The CDR3 here is CASSQTSGRDEQFF. Written as DNA, the CDR3 is TGCGCCAGCAGCCAGACTAGCGGGAGGGATGAGCAGTTCTTC.

The chain combines TRBV25-1 with TRBJ2-1; the D gene is possibly TRBD2 (5 bases). The V end was cut by 5 bases, the J end by 3 bases, with 8 bases between. The CDR3 has 13 amino acids. Germline CDR1 and CDR2: MGHDK and SYGVNS. CDR3 in DNA: TGTGCCAGCAGTAGCGGATACTACAATGAGCAGTTCTTC. It encodes CASSSGYYNEQFF. Combining the CDR3 with reference TRBV25-1 and TRBJ2-1 gives the whole variable domain EADIYQTPRYLVIGTGKKITLECSQTMGHDKMYWYQQDPGMELHLIHYSYGVNSTEKGDLSSESTVSRIRTEHFPLTLESARPSHTSQYLCASSSGYYNEQFFGPGTRLTVL.

The chain joins TRBV18 to TRBJ2-7; 7 positions agree with TRBD2. Trimming removed 3 bases from V and 3 bases from J; junction bases left unmatched: 5. The CDR3 is 14 amino acids. CDR1 is KGHSH and CDR2 is LQKENI in the germline V gene. CDR3 nucleotides: TGTGCCAGCTCACCGTCGGGAGGCGGCTACGAGCAGTACTTC. This codes for CASSPSGGGYEQYF.

This chain links TRBV27 with TRBJ2-1; 13 bases are a match to TRBD2. This CDR3 spans 15 amino acids. Germline CDR1 reads MNHEY; CDR2 reads SMNVEV (reference sequence). V gave up 4 bases and J gave up 5 bases; unmatched junction bases: 2. CDR3 residues: CASSWGLAGNNEQFF. Here the CDR3 DNA reads TGTGCCAGCAGTTGGGGACTAGCGGGGAACAATGAGCAGTTCTTC.

This chain uses TRBV5-4 with TRBJ2-7, with D tentatively TRBD1 (6 bases). The germline V gene has CDR1 SGHNT and CDR2 YYREEE (reference sequence). The V end lost 4 bases, the J end lost 3 bases, and 11 bases lay between the germline ends. This CDR3 comprises 13 residues. The CDR3 DNA sequence: TGTGCCAGCAGCCCCCAGGGGCACTACGAGCAGTACTTC. It encodes CASSPQGHYEQYF.